This is a list of T cell receptor beta chains from one sample in a study of radiotherapy plus CTLA-4 blockade in lung cancer. Assay used: immunoSEQ multiplex PCR; TCRdb lists only in-frame clones, some missing. The repertoire holds under 65,000 clones, with approximately 84% as singletons. Sequenced material: peripheral blood, taken from a patient treated with radiotherapy plus ipilimumab. The receptors were sampled from a human donor with non-small cell lung cancer whose response to radiotherapy plus ipilimumab could not be evaluated. The CDR3 runs from the conserved cysteine through the conserved F or W. A D gene is named only where the DNA matches it firmly.

J gene | V gene | D gene | CDR3 DNA | CDR3 protein
TRBJ2-5 | TRBV15 | TRBD2 | TGTGCCACCAGCTGGGGGGGAGAGACCCAGTACTTC | CATSWGGETQYF
TRBJ2-3 | TRBV5-1 | TRBD1 | TGCGCCAGCAGGTTGGACAGGGGCTCAGATACGCAGTATTTT | CASRLDRGSDTQYF
TRBJ1-1 | TRBV7-9 | . | TGTGCCAGCAGCCAGACAGCGAACACTGAAGCTTTCTTT | CASSQTANTEAFF
TRBJ1-2 | TRBV2 | . | TGTGCCAGCAGTGAAGCAGAGCATAGTGGCTACACCTTC | CASSEAEHSGYTF
TRBJ2-3 | TRBV18 | TRBD2 | TGTGCCAGCTCACCCTTAGCGGGGACTCTCGATACGCAGTATTTT | CASSPLAGTLDTQYF
TRBJ2-3 | TRBV9 | TRBD2 | TGTGCCAGCAGCGTAGCTAGCGGGGGGCCCGGAGATACGCAGTATTTT | CASSVASGGPGDTQYF
TRBJ2-7 | TRBV5-1 | . | TGCGCCAGCAGCCTGACATCGTACGAGCAGTACTTC | CASSLTSYEQYF
TRBJ1-3 | TRBV28 | . | TGTGCCAGCAGTGAAGACAGGCCAGGTAACACCATATATTTT | CASSEDRPGNTIYF
TRBJ1-1 | TRBV6-5 | . | TGTGCCAGCACCAGGAACGATGTGAACACTGAAGCTTTCTTT | CASTRNDVNTEAFF
TRBJ1-1 | TRBV5-1 | TRBD1 | TGCGCCAGCAGCGTACTACAGGGGGCGCGGACTGAAGCTTTCTTT | CASSVLQGARTEAFF
TRBJ2-1 | TRBV7-2 | TRBD1 | TGTGCCAGCAGCTTCGGACAGGGGTCCTACAATGAGCAGTTCTTC | CASSFGQGSYNEQFF
TRBJ2-7 | TRBV9 | TRBD1 | TGTGCCAGCAGCCAATTCGGGACAGGGGCCTACGAGCAGTACTTC | CASSQFGTGAYEQYF
TRBJ2-3 | TRBV5-1 | . | TGCGCCAGCAGCTTGGCAGGGGACACAGATACGCAGTATTTT | CASSLAGDTDTQYF
TRBJ2-3 | TRBV18 | TRBD1 | TGTGCCAGCTCATCCCGTTCGGGGACAGTCAGCACAGATACGCAGTATTTT | CASSSRSGTVSTDTQYF
TRBJ1-1 | TRBV7-9 | TRBD1 | TGTGCCAGCAGTTCACAGGGGGCCTTATCTTTCTTT | CASSSQGALSFF
TRBJ2-1 | TRBV28 | TRBD2 | TGTGCCAGCAGCCTCCTAGAAGCGGGAGTTTACAATGAGCAGTTCTTC | CASSLLEAGVYNEQFF
TRBJ2-6 | TRBV5-6 | . | TGTGCCAGCAGCTGGGGCCCCCAGAGCTCTGGGGCCAACGTCCTGACTTTC | CASSWGPQSSGANVLTF
TRBJ2-5 | TRBV15 | TRBD1 | TGTGCCACCAGCAGAGTGGTGAAGGGGGCAGGAGAGACCCAGTACTTC | CATSRVVKGAGETQYF
TRBJ2-4 | TRBV27 | TRBD2 | TGTGCCACCGCCGGGACTAGCGGGAGGGCCAGTAACATTCAGTACTTC | CATAGTSGRASNIQYF
TRBJ2-3 | TRBV5-1 | TRBD2 | TGCGCCAGCAGCTTGGTGTTGGCTAGCGGGGCCGATACGCAGTATTTT | CASSLVLASGADTQYF